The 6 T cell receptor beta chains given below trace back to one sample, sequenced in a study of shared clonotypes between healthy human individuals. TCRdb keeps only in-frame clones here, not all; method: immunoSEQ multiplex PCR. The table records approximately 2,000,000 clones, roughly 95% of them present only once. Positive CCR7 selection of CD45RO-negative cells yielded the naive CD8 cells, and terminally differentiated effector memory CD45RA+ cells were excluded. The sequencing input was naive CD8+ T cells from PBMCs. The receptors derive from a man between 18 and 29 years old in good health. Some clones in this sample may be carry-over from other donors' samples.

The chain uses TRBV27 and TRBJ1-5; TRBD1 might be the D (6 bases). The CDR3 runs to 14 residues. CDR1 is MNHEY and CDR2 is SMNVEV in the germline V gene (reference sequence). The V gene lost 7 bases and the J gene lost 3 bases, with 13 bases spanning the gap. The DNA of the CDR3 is TGTGCCAGCACCCAGGGACAACACAATCAGCCCCAGCATTTT. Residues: CASTQGQHNQPQHF.

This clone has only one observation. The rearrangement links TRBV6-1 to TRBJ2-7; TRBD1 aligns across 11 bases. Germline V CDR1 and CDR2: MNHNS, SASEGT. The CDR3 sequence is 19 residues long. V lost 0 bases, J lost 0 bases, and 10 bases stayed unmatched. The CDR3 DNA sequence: TGTGCCAGCAGTGAAGCAAGGACAGGGGGCAAATCACCCTCCTACGAGCAGTACTTC. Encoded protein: CASSEARTGGKSPSYEQYF.

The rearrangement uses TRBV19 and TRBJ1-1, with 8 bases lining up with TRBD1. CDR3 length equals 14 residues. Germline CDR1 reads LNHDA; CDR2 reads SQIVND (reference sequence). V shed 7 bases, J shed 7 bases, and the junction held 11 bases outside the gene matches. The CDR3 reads CASNLDRGKGEAFF. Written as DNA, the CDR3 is TGTGCCAGTAACCTAGACAGGGGTAAGGGTGAAGCTTTCTTT.

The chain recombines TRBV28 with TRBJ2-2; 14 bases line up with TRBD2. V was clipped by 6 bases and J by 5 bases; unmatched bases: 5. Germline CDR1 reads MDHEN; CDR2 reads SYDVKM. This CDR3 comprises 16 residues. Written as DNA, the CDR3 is TGTGCCAGCAGCCCCGGACTAGCGGGAGGTACCGGGGAGCTGTTTTTT. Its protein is CASSPGLAGGTGELFF.

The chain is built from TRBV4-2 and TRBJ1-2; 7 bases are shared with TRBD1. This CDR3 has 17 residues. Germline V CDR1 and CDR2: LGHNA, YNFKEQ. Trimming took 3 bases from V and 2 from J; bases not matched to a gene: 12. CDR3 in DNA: TGTGCCAGCAGCCATCCGCCTGACAGGGTCCGCAACTATGGCTACACCTTC. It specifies CASSHPPDRVRNYGYTF.

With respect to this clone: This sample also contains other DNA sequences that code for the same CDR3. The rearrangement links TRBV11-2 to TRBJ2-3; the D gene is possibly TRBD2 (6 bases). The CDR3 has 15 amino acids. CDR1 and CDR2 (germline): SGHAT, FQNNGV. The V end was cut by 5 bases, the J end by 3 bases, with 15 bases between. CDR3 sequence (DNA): TGTGCCAGCAGCCCCAGCCGGAGCGGGACAGATACGCAGTATTTT. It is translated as CASSPSRSGTDTQYF.